The TCR beta chain under discussion was sequenced for a study of T-cell memory formation after mild COVID-19. Whole-study results and caveats: Pre-infection memory harbored some responding clones, suggesting cross-reactive memory joined. CM and EM subsets held most contracting CD4+ clones; EMRA held CD8+ ones.

Per germline, CDR1 SGHNT and CDR2 YYREEE (reference sequence). The length of the CDR3 is 14 residues. V was clipped by 3 bases and J by 2 bases; unmatched bases: 4. Comments on this clonotype: Its antigen remains unidentified.

MiXCR, applied by TCRdb to the 5' RACE reads, yields one record per CDR3 protein. The table has about 84,000 distinct CDR3 sequences, approximately 13% seen once; the top ten hold about 31%. The V and J genes are TRBV5-4 and TRBJ2-7, with 8 bases identical to TRBD1. Input material: PBMCs or a T cell subset sorted from them (not recorded which). The sequence was collected from an adult woman who had mild COVID-19 (a few samples of this study predate the infection). Cell type and time point are not known. This CDR3 is CASSSGTGTYEQYF. CDR3 in DNA: TGTGCCAGCAGCTCGGGGACAGGAACCTACGAGCAGTACTTC.